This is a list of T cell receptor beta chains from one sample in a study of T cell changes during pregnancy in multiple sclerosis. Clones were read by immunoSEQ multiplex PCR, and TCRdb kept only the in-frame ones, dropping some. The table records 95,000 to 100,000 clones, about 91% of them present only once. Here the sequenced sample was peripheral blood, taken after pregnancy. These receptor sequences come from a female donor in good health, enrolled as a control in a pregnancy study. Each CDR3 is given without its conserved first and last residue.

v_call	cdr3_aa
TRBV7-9	ASSQRASGSSYNEQF
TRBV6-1	ASSENRGRPEQY
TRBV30	AWSVLNSFTDTQY
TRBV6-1	ASSEALQGRQTYGYT
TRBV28	ASSPLGGISNQPQH
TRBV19	ASRTDSGANVLT
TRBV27	ASSFLLAGGPGNEQF
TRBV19	ASSINLETEAF
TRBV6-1	ASSGHLNTEAF
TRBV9	ASSGGPLVGGPEGEQY
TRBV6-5	ASSSPGGTGGYT
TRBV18	ASSLPNGQETQY
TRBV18	ASSPYQEAQY
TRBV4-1	ASSQVSGRAEAF
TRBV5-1	ASSTGTGVSYGYT
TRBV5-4	ASSIDRHREAF
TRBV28	ASSLLAEYGYT